Following are 29 T cell receptor beta chains from one sample sequenced in a study of shared clonotypes between healthy human individuals. Assay used: immunoSEQ multiplex PCR; TCRdb lists only in-frame clones, some missing. The sample lists some 2,100,000 clones; 85% to 95% were seen once. Naive CD8 cells lacked CD45RO, underwent positive selection for CCR7 and left out terminally differentiated effector memory CD45RA+ cells. The sample consisted of naive CD8+ T cells from PBMCs. These TCRs come from a man between 18 and 29 years old in good health. Some clones in this sample may be carry-over from other donors' samples.

This chain joins TRBV5-6 and TRBJ2-6, with D unclear. V was trimmed by 1 base and J by 1 base, leaving 6 bases between them. The germline V gene encodes CDR1 SGHDT and CDR2 YYEEEE. There are 15 residues in the CDR3. The CDR3 reads CASSLRPSGANVLTF. CDR3 bases: TGTGCCAGCAGCTTGCGGCCATCTGGGGCCAACGTCCTGACTTTC.

V gene TRBV5-5 combines with J gene TRBJ2-6; 7 bases align to TRBD1. V dropped 0 bases and J dropped 0; count of bases not matched to a gene: 3. The CDR3 is made up of 17 amino acids. In germline, CDR1 is SGHKS, CDR2 YYEKEE (reference sequence). CDR3 sequence: CASSLETGISGANVLTF. CDR3 DNA sequence: TGTGCCAGCAGCTTGGAGACAGGGATCTCTGGGGCCAACGTCCTGACTTTC.

The gene calls are TRBV7-2 and TRBJ2-1; D is unresolved. This CDR3 has 15 amino acids. Trimming cost V 1 base and J 3 bases, with 10 bases left between them. Germline lookup yields CDR1 SGHTA and CDR2 FQGNSA. This CDR3 is CASSLGRIVYNEQFF. The CDR3 DNA reads as TGTGCCAGCAGCTTAGGGAGAATAGTCTACAATGAGCAGTTCTTC. Using reference TRBV7-2 and TRBJ2-1 for the parts outside the CDR3, the full variable domain is GAGVSQSPSNKVTEKGKDVELRCDPISGHTALYWYRQSLGQGLEFLIYFQGNSAPDKSGLPSDRFSAERTGGSVSTLTIQRTQQEDSAVYLCASSLGRIVYNEQFFGPGTRLTVL.

This chain connects TRBV12-5 to TRBJ2-2; D remains unclear. Germline assignment: CDR1 LGHNT and CDR2 FRNRAP. Trimming took off 3 bases at V and 2 bases at J, with 16 bases between the two ends. The CDR3 sequence is 17 residues long. CDR3 sequence: CASGFGELGGNTGELFF. The CDR3 coding sequence is TGTGCTAGTGGTTTTGGTGAGCTCGGCGGCAACACCGGGGAGCTGTTTTTT.

V and J are TRBV15 and TRBJ1-1; D not resolved. Trimming left V 8 bases short and J 3 bases short, with 16 bases between. CDR3 length: 14 residues. Germline V CDR1 and CDR2: LNHNV, YYDKDF (reference sequence). The CDR3 region has the DNA TGTGCCACCCGACTGCGGGCTGATTACACTGAAGCTTTCTTT. Amino acids: CATRLRADYTEAFF.

The rearrangement joins TRBV7-9 to TRBJ2-7, with TRBD1 matching 8 bases. The V and J ends lost 5 bases and 2 bases, in that order; junction bases with no gene match: 5. From germline, CDR1 is SEHNR and CDR2 FQNEAQ (reference sequence). The CDR3 has 14 residues. The CDR3 nucleotides are TGTGCCAGCAGCCTACAGGGGGTGGCCTACGAGCAGTACTTC. It encodes CASSLQGVAYEQYF.

Here the CDR3 reads CATSRDSGVQPQHF. Written as DNA, the CDR3 is TGTGCCACCAGCAGAGATTCCGGGGTTCAGCCCCAGCATTTT. The V call is TRBV15, the J call TRBJ1-5; D not resolved. CDR3 size: 14 residues. Germline CDR1 reads LNHNV; CDR2 reads YYDKDF (reference sequence). V dropped 0 bases and J dropped 6 bases, with 9 bases sitting between them.

V gene TRBV5-1 combines with J gene TRBJ2-3; D gene uncertain. This CDR3 region has 14 residues. Germline CDR1 and CDR2: SGHRS and YFSETQ. V was pared by 0 bases and J by 4 bases, with 9 bases between. CDR3 residues: CASSLALAPDTQYF. CDR3 coding DNA: TGCGCCAGCAGCTTGGCTTTGGCCCCAGATACGCAGTATTTT. The whole variable domain, remainder taken from reference TRBV5-1 and TRBJ2-3, is KAGVTQTPRYLIKTRGQQVTLSCSPISGHRSVSWYQQTPGQGLQFLFEYFSETQRNKGNFPGRFSGRQFSNSRSEMNVSTLELGDSALYLCASSLALAPDTQYFGPGTRLTVL.

The chain combines TRBV28 with TRBJ2-3, with D tentatively TRBD2 (6 bases). Between the trimmed V and J ends, which lost 3 bases and 5 bases, there was a span of 12 bases. This CDR3 spans 14 amino acids. Germline V gene lookup returns CDR1 MDHEN and CDR2 SYDVKM. Here the CDR3 DNA reads TGTGCCAGCAGTTTGCTGGGGACTTTAGATACGCAGTATTTT. As protein: CASSLLGTLDTQYF.

The chain is built from TRBV28 and TRBJ1-2; D remains unclear. The germline V gene encodes CDR1 MDHEN and CDR2 SYDVKM. V was shortened by 10 bases and J by 0 bases, with 18 bases between the two germline ends. The CDR3 totals 15 residues. CDR3 protein: CATLFTTEANYGYTF. The CDR3 nucleotides are TGTGCCACCCTATTCACGACGGAAGCTAACTATGGCTACACCTTC.

V gene TRBV27 combines with J gene TRBJ2-1; 9 positions agree with TRBD1. Trimming at V came to 3 bases and at J to 0 bases, leaving 6 bases not matched to a gene. The CDR3 sequence is 17 residues long. Germline loops: CDR1 MNHEY, CDR2 SMNVEV (reference sequence). This chain's CDR3 is CASSLGQGSSSYNEQFF. Written as DNA, the CDR3 is TGTGCCAGCAGTTTGGGACAGGGTTCGAGCTCCTACAATGAGCAGTTCTTC.

The chain links TRBV30 to TRBJ2-5; D is uncertain. This CDR3 is built from 13 residues. Trimming took 2 bases from V and 4 from J, leaving 11 bases between them. Germline assignment: CDR1 GTSNPN and CDR2 SVGIG (reference sequence). As DNA, the CDR3 is TGTGCCTGGAGTTGGGTACAGCGAGAGACCCAGTACTTC. Amino acids: CAWSWVQRETQYF.

This clone appeared a single time. The chain links TRBV10-2 to TRBJ2-1, with D possibly being TRBD2 (5 bases). V shed 6 bases and J shed 8 bases, with 8 bases lying between them. Germline V gene lookup returns CDR1 WSHSY and CDR2 SAAADI. The CDR3 extends over 11 amino acids. DNA of the CDR3: TGCGCCAGCAGCCCCGGGGATGAGCAGTTCTTC. It codes for CASSPGDEQFF.

This chain links TRBV6-1 with TRBJ2-7, with D unresolved. Germline V gene sequence: CDR1 MNHNS, CDR2 SASEGT. CDR3 length: 15 amino acids. Trimming shortened V by 7 bases and J by 1 base, and 17 bases separated the two germline ends. The CDR3 region has the DNA TGTGCCAGCACCCGACGGGCAGAGGTGTCCTACGAGCAGTACTTC. Translating gives CASTRRAEVSYEQYF.

The J gene is TRBJ2-5, the V gene TRBV4-3; TRBD2 aligns across 8 bases. The J segment lost 5 bases and the V segment lost 4 bases, leaving 9 bases of the junction unmatched. The CDR3 extends over 15 amino acids. Germline lookup yields CDR1 LGHNA and CDR2 YSLEER. The CDR3 nucleotides read TGCGCCAGCAGCCGGACGGGGGGGTTTAGGGAGACCCAGTACTTC. Its translation is CASSRTGGFRETQYF.

The CDR3 DNA is TGTGCCAGCAGTGAACATATGGCAACCACAGATACGCAGTATTTT. This translates into CASSEHMATTDTQYF. The chain couples TRBV6-1 to TRBJ2-3; D is ambiguous. The germline V gene has CDR1 MNHNS and CDR2 SASEGT. V was pared by 2 bases and J by 2 bases, with 11 bases between. This CDR3 is built from 15 residues.

CDR3 sequence reads: CASSSGSTNFNYGYTF. CDR3 nucleotides: TGTGCCAGCAGCTCGGGCTCCACCAACTTTAACTATGGCTACACCTTC. The chain is built from TRBV5-5 and TRBJ1-2; D is undetermined. Trimming took 3 bases from V and 1 from J, leaving 16 bases between them. The length of the CDR3 is 16 residues. Germline V gene data show CDR1 as SGHKS and CDR2 as YYEKEE (reference sequence).

The chain joins TRBV2 to TRBJ2-1, with a weak D call TRBD1 (6 bases). CDR3 length: 17 residues. V lost 5 bases and J lost 0, with 17 bases in between. The germline gives CDR1 SNHLY, CDR2 FYNNEI. CDR3: CASSFARGLSSYNEQFF. The CDR3 coding sequence is TGTGCCAGCAGTTTCGCCAGGGGCCTGAGCTCCTACAATGAGCAGTTCTTC.

This clone was counted a single time. The CDR3 DNA reads TGTGCCAGCAGTCACGGGCCGGTACTATACAATGAGCAGTTCTTC. Translated: CASSHGPVLYNEQFF. The chain recombines TRBV27 with TRBJ2-1; D gene uncertain. Germline values: CDR1 MNHEY, CDR2 SMNVEV (reference sequence). With 5 bases removed from V and 4 bases from J, the gap between germline ends came to 15 bases. The CDR3 runs to 15 residues.

The gene calls are TRBV2 and TRBJ2-7; TRBD1 is a possible D gene (6 bases). The CDR3 extends over 13 amino acids. The V gene's germline CDR1 is SNHLY and CDR2 FYNNEI. Trimming shortened V by 8 bases and J by 5 bases, and 16 bases separated the two germline ends. CDR3 protein: CASLLRGSNEQYF. DNA for the CDR3: TGTGCCAGCTTACTCAGGGGAAGTAACGAGCAGTACTTC.

This clone is a singleton in its sample. Other DNA sequences from this sample encode an identical CDR3 as well. The V gene is TRBV27, the J gene TRBJ2-1; D perhaps matches TRBD2 (6 bases). In germline, CDR1 is MNHEY, CDR2 SMNVEV (reference sequence). The CDR3 length is 12 residues. Trimming removed 3 bases at V and 7 bases at J, with 7 bases between. The CDR3 region is CASSFAGNEQFF. As DNA, the CDR3 is TGTGCCAGCAGTTTTGCGGGGAATGAGCAGTTCTTC.

As for this clone: Additional DNA sequences in this sample encode the identical CDR3. V is TRBV19 and J is TRBJ1-5; 9 bases are shared with TRBD1. The CDR3 sequence is 14 residues long. Germline CDR1 LNHDA, CDR2 SQIVND (reference sequence). V shed 3 bases, J shed 5 bases, and the junction held 2 bases outside the gene matches. The CDR3 DNA reads TGTGCCAGTAGTATCCGGGACAGGGATCAGCCCCAGCATTTT. Protein product: CASSIRDRDQPQHF.

The chain employs TRBV27 and TRBJ1-4; 7 nucleotides line up with TRBD1. CDR3 size: 13 residues. The ends lost 4 bases at V and 14 bases at J; junction bases unmatched: 10. CDR1 is MNHEY and CDR2 is SMNVEV in the germline V gene (reference sequence). CDR3 in amino acids: CASSSPTDRDLFF. CDR3 nucleotides: TGTGCCAGCAGTTCCCCGACCGACAGGGACCTGTTTTTT.

The chain employs TRBV28 and TRBJ2-1, with TRBD2 matching 8 bases. V lost 6 bases and J lost 4; bases outside the gene matches: 11. CDR1 MDHEN and CDR2 SYDVKM come from the germline V gene. CDR3 length: 16 amino acids. The CDR3 sequence is CASSWGGASGYNEQFF. CDR3 DNA sequence: TGTGCCAGCAGCTGGGGCGGGGCTAGCGGGTACAATGAGCAGTTCTTC.

This chain connects TRBV28 to TRBJ2-3; D gene uncertain. The CDR3 runs to 11 residues. With 6 bases removed from V and 10 bases from J, the gap between germline ends came to 11 bases. Germline CDR1 is MDHEN and CDR2 is SYDVKM. The CDR3 nucleotides are TGTGCCAGCAGCCCGCAGGTGGCGCAGTATTTT. It encodes CASSPQVAQYF.

The chain combines TRBV4-3 with TRBJ1-2, with 7 positions matching TRBD1. J was trimmed by 5 bases and V by 0 bases; bases with no gene match: 9. Germline V lookup: CDR1 LGHNA, CDR2 YSLEER. CDR3 length: 16 residues. CDR3 in DNA: TGCGCCAGCAGCCAAGAAAATAGCAGGGGGAGGTATGGCTACACCTTC. It yields the protein CASSQENSRGRYGYTF.

V is TRBV5-1 and J is TRBJ2-7; 9 bases fit TRBD2. V lost 5 bases, J lost 0 bases, and 6 bases stayed unmatched. CDR1 SGHRS and CDR2 YFSETQ come from the germline V gene. The CDR3 loop spans 15 amino acids. The CDR3 region has the DNA TGCGCCAGCAGGTTCGGACTAGCGAACTCCTACGAGCAGTACTTC. Translating gives CASRFGLANSYEQYF.

The genes are TRBV5-6 and TRBJ1-1; 7 bases are a match to TRBD1. Germline V lookup: CDR1 SGHDT, CDR2 YYEEEE. The CDR3 runs to 14 residues. V was clipped by 4 bases and J by 2 bases; unmatched bases: 5. The CDR3 region has the DNA TGTGCCAGCAGCCACCAGGGGGGAAACACTGAAGCTTTCTTT. Amino acid sequence: CASSHQGGNTEAFF.

The chain is built from TRBV4-3 and TRBJ2-5; 7 nucleotides line up with TRBD1. V lost 3 bases to trimming and J lost 4 bases; unmatched junction nucleotides: 8. The germline V gene encodes CDR1 LGHNA and CDR2 YSLEER. This CDR3 has 15 residues. CDR3 region: CASSQRTGPIETQYF. The CDR3 DNA is TGCGCCAGCAGCCAGAGGACAGGACCCATAGAGACCCAGTACTTC.